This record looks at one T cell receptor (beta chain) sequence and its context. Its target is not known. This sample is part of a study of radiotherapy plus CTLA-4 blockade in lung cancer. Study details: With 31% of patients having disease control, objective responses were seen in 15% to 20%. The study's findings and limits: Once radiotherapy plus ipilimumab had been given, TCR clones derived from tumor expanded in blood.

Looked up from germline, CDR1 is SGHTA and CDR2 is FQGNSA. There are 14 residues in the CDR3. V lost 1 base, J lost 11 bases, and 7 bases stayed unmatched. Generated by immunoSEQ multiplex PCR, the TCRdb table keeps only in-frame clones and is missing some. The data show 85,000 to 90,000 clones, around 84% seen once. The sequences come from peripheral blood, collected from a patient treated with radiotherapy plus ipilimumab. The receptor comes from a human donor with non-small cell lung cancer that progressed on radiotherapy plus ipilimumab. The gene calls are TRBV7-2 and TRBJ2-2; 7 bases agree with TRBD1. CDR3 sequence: CASSLGSGQPELFF. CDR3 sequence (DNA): TGTGCCAGCAGCTTAGGATCGGGACAGCCTGAGCTGTTTTTT.